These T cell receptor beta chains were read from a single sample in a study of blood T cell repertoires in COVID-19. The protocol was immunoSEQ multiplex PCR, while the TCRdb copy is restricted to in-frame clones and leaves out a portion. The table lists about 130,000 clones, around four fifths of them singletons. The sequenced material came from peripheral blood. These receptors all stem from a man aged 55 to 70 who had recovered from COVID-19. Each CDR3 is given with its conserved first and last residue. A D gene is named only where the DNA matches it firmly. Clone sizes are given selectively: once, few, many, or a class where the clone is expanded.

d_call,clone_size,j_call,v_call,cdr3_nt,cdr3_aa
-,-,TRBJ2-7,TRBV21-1,TGTGCCAGCAGCAAACGGGGACTAGCGGAGAGCGACAGCTCCTACGAGCAGTACTTC,CASSKRGLAESDSSYEQYF
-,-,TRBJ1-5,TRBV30,TGTGCCTGGAGTGTACTACGAGGGATTCAGCCCCAGCATTTT,CAWSVLRGIQPQHF
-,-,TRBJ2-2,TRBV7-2,TGTGCCAGCAGCTCCTACCGAGCCAGGGCTGGCACCGGGGAGCTGTTTTTT,CASSSYRARAGTGELFF
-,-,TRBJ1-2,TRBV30,TGTGCCCAGGACCGAACTGACAGCTATGGCTACACCTTC,CAQDRTDSYGYTF
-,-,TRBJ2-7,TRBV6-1,TGTGCCAGCAGTGATTGGGACAAAGGCGCCTACGAGCAGTACTTC,CASSDWDKGAYEQYF
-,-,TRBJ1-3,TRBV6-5,TGTGCCAGCAGTACAGGGAGCTCTGGAAACACCATATATTTT,CASSTGSSGNTIYF
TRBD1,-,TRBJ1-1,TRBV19,TGTGCCAGTAGTATCTCCTTAACAGGGGACACTGAAGCTTTCTTT,CASSISLTGDTEAFF
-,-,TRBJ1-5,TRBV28,TGTGCCAGCAGTTTAGAGGGGAGGCAGCCCCAGCATTTT,CASSLEGRQPQHF
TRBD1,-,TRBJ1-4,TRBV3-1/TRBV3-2,TGTGCCAGCAGCCGGGCTAGGGACAGGGTGAATGAAAAACTGTTTTTT,CASSRARDRVNEKLFF
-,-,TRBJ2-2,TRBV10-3,TGTGCCATCAGTGGTCTCCCTAGTCAGTCGACGAACACCGGGGAGCTGTTTTTT,CAISGLPSQSTNTGELFF
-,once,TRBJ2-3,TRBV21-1,TGTGCCAGCAGCAGTCCTAAGAGGCAACTCCACACAGATACGCAGTATTTT,CASSSPKRQLHTDTQYF
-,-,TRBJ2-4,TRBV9,TGTGCCAGCAGCGTAGAGGGGAAAAGGAACATTCAGTACTTC,CASSVEGKRNIQYF
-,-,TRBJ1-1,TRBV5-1,TGCGCCAGCAGCTTGGAAGGGGGAAGGACTGAAGCTTTCTTT,CASSLEGGRTEAFF
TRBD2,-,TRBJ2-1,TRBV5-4,TGTGCCAGCAGCTTGCCGACTAGCGGGAGGTCAATCAATGAGCAGTTCTTC,CASSLPTSGRSINEQFF
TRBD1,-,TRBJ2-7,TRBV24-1,TGTGCCACCAGTGGATCCCGGGACAGGGACTACGAGCAGTACTTC,CATSGSRDRDYEQYF
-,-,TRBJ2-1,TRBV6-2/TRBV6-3,TGTGCCAGCAGTTACTCCACCTACAATGAGCAGTTCTTC,CASSYSTYNEQFF
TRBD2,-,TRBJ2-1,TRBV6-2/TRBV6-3,TGTGCCAGCAGCTTCCGACTAGCGGGGGGGCCAAATGAGCAGTTCTTC,CASSFRLAGGPNEQFF
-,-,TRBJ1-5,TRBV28,TGTGCCAGCAGTTGGCCCCAGGCAGACACAACTAATCAGCCCCAGCATTTT,CASSWPQADTTNQPQHF